The present T cell receptor (beta chain) was sequenced within a study of T cell changes during pregnancy in multiple sclerosis. Looked up from germline, CDR1 is WSHSY and CDR2 is SAAADI. This CDR3 comprises 16 residues. The J segment lost 4 bases and the V segment lost 8 bases, leaving 13 bases of the junction unmatched. Produced via immunoSEQ multiplex PCR; TCRdb's table is partial and in-frame only. The table lists tens of thousands of clones, approximately 94% of them singletons. This receptor was obtained from a female donor with multiple sclerosis, enrolled in a pregnancy study. The chain uses TRBV10-2 and TRBJ2-7; 11 bases match TRBD2. Sequencing was performed on peripheral blood, taken in the third trimester of pregnancy. CDR3 sequence: CASARTSGFVTYEQYF. Written as DNA, the CDR3 is TGCGCCAGCGCACGGACTAGCGGGTTTGTTACGTACGAGCAGTACTTC.